The 24 T cell receptor beta chains in this list originate from one sample, sequenced in a study of shared clonotypes between healthy human individuals (dated by TCRdb to 2020 to 2021). The library was made by the immunoSEQ multiplex PCR assay. Not all clones reach the TCRdb copy of this immuneACCESS table, which keeps in-frame sequences only. Checked studies attribute under half of the gap to unresolved V genes and leave the rest unexplained. For this sample the table gives roughly 2.5 million clones, of which around 90% were detected only once. Around 0.14% of the sample goes to the ten largest clones. Sequenced material: naive CD4+ T cells sorted from blood. Explained via the paper, the cell subset or site label denotes: CD45RA+ positively selected. These receptors were taken from a man younger than 35 in good health.

The J gene is TRBJ2-5, the V gene TRBV29-1; D is tentatively TRBD1 or TRBD2 (5 bases each). The CDR3 totals 14 residues. Germline lookup yields CDR1 SQVTM and CDR2 ANQGSEA. The V and J ends lost 7 bases and 11 bases respectively, with 26 bases between them. The chain's CDR3 is CSARSGTDPGEQYF. In DNA form, the CDR3 reads TGCAGCGCCCGATCTGGGACCGACCCTGGGGAGCAGTACTTC. Drawing the rest from reference TRBV29-1 and TRBJ2-5, the complete variable domain is SAVISQKPSRDICQRGTSLTIQCQVDSQVTMMFWYRQQPGQSLTLIATANQGSEATYESGFVIDKFPISRPNLTFSTLTVSNMSPEDSSIYLCSARSGTDPGEQYFGPGTRLLVL.

The chain uses TRBV5-4 and TRBJ1-2; 7 positions match TRBD1. Germline V gene sequence: CDR1 SGHNT, CDR2 YYREEE (reference sequence). Trimming removed 4 bases from V and 5 bases from J; junction bases left unmatched: 11. The CDR3 contains 15 residues. The CDR3 protein is CASSEDRTNGYGYTF. The CDR3 DNA sequence: TGTGCCAGCAGCGAGGACAGGACTAACGGTTATGGCTACACCTTC.

The rearrangement joins TRBV15 to TRBJ2-6; 10 bases are a match to TRBD2. The J segment lost 4 bases and the V segment lost 3 bases, leaving 3 bases of the junction unmatched. This CDR3 is built from 16 residues. CDR1 and CDR2 from the germline V gene are LNHNV and YYDKDF (reference sequence). In DNA form, the CDR3 reads TGTGCCACCAGCAGGACTAGCGGGCTAGGGGCCAACGTCCTGACTTTC. Residues: CATSRTSGLGANVLTF.

This sequence joins TRBV30 and TRBJ1-2; D perhaps matches TRBD1 (6 bases). Germline values: CDR1 GTSNPN, CDR2 SVGIG (reference sequence). V was pared by 3 bases and J by 7 bases, with 18 bases between. The length of the CDR3 is 14 residues. The CDR3 DNA reads TGTGCCTGGAGGGGGGGCTGGGATAAGAGTGGCTACACCTTC. As protein: CAWRGGWDKSGYTF.

The chain employs TRBV6-6 and TRBJ2-7, with D uncertain. The length of the CDR3 is 14 residues. Trimming pared 6 bases from V and 2 bases from J, leaving 14 bases between. Germline V gene sequence: CDR1 MNHNY, CDR2 SVGAGI (reference sequence). CDR3 residues: CASRNGFEAYEQYF. The CDR3 bases are TGTGCCAGCAGGAATGGTTTTGAGGCCTACGAGCAGTACTTC.

The chain links TRBV6-6 to TRBJ1-2, with a possible D match to TRBD1 (6 bases). The V gene lost 6 bases and the J gene lost 7 bases, with 21 bases spanning the gap. The CDR3 length is 15 residues. Per the germline V gene, CDR1 is MNHNY and CDR2 is SVGAGI (reference sequence). In DNA, the CDR3 is TGTGCCAGCAGGGAATCGGACAGAAGCGAGGGTGGCTACACCTTC. Encoded protein: CASRESDRSEGGYTF.

This chain joins TRBV19 and TRBJ1-3; unclear D gene. Germline values: CDR1 LNHDA, CDR2 SQIVND (reference sequence). Trimming took off 7 bases at V and 0 bases at J, with 13 bases between the two ends. CDR3 length: 15 amino acids. The CDR3 DNA reads as TGTGCCAGTACCCTACGACACAGCTCTGGAAACACCATATATTTT. This codes for CASTLRHSSGNTIYF.

The chain employs TRBV28 and TRBJ2-1, with D hard to call. Germline-derived CDR1 and CDR2 are MDHEN and SYDVKM. The V end lost 3 bases, the J end lost 0 bases, and 6 bases lay between the germline ends. The CDR3 loop spans 14 amino acids. In nucleotides, the CDR3 is TGTGCCAGCAGTTTCGACCACTCCTACAATGAGCAGTTCTTC. It is translated as CASSFDHSYNEQFF.

This sequence joins TRBV7-6 and TRBJ2-7; a weak D match, TRBD2 (5 bases). This CDR3 is 16 amino acids long. V gave up 2 bases and J gave up 2 bases, with 16 bases separating them. The germline gives CDR1 SGHVS, CDR2 FNYEAQ. The CDR3: CASSLPASGYTYEQYF. Here the CDR3 DNA reads TGTGCCAGCAGCTTACCTGCGAGCGGATATACCTACGAGCAGTACTTC.

Notes on this clone: The sample contains more than one DNA sequence encoding this CDR3. J is TRBJ2-1 and V is TRBV5-1; D tentatively reads TRBD1 or TRBD2 (5 bases each). Trimming stripped 5 bases from V and 0 bases from J, with 12 bases between. The CDR3 runs 15 residues. Germline assignment: CDR1 SGHRS and CDR2 YFSETQ. CDR3 region: CASSSGTSSYNEQFF. The CDR3, as DNA: TGCGCCAGCAGTTCGGGGACGAGCTCCTACAATGAGCAGTTCTTC.

The rearrangement uses TRBV5-4 and TRBJ2-1; D not certain. Looked up from germline, CDR1 is SGHNT and CDR2 is YYREEE (reference sequence). The CDR3 consists of 13 residues. Trimming shortened V by 5 bases and J by 2 bases, and 8 bases separated the two germline ends. CDR3 nucleotide sequence: TGTGCCAGCAGATCTCTAGCCTACAATGAGCAGTTCTTC. It specifies CASRSLAYNEQFF.

The rearrangement joins TRBV11-2 to TRBJ2-1, with 7 bases matching TRBD2. The germline V gene encodes CDR1 SGHAT and CDR2 FQNNGV. The CDR3 spans 13 residues. J gave up 7 bases and V 7 bases, and 7 bases lay outside the gene matches. The DNA of the CDR3 is TGTGCCAGCAACTCCCAGGGAGGGAATGAGCAGTTCTTC. Translation gives CASNSQGGNEQFF.

Comments on this clone: The same CDR3 arises from other DNA sequences in this sample as well. The chain couples TRBV5-1 to TRBJ2-7; TRBD2 might be the D (5 bases). The V gene lost 0 bases and the J gene lost 2 bases, with 6 bases spanning the gap. CDR3 length equals 13 residues. Germline V lookup: CDR1 SGHRS, CDR2 YFSETQ. The CDR3 DNA reads TGCGCCAGCAGCTTGGGACTAACCTACGAGCAGTACTTC. Translating it yields CASSLGLTYEQYF.

V and J are TRBV30 and TRBJ2-7, with D perhaps TRBD2 (5 bases). The CDR3 is 14 amino acids. The V and J ends lost 1 base and 4 bases respectively, with 14 bases between them. The germline V gene has CDR1 GTSNPN and CDR2 SVGIG (reference sequence). CDR3 sequence: CAWSAVGVMYEQYF. CDR3 DNA: TGTGCCTGGAGTGCAGTGGGAGTCATGTACGAGCAGTACTTC.

This clone appeared a single time. The V and J genes are TRBV5-1 and TRBJ2-1; 12 positions match TRBD1. Germline trimming cut 4 bases from V and 5 bases from J; bases unmatched to any gene: 4. The CDR3 sequence is 15 residues long. Germline CDR1 SGHRS, CDR2 YFSETQ. The CDR3 region has the DNA TGCGCCAGCAGCCTCGGGACAGGGGGCCACAATGAGCAGTTCTTC. Amino acids: CASSLGTGGHNEQFF.

V and J are TRBV5-5 and TRBJ2-7; D remains ambiguous. The CDR3 has 14 residues. Germline V lookup: CDR1 SGHKS, CDR2 YYEKEE (reference sequence). Deletions cut 3 bases from V and 2 bases from J, with 12 bases between. CDR3 sequence reads: CASSSPGLAYEQYF. The CDR3 DNA follows: TGTGCCAGCAGCTCCCCCGGGCTCGCCTACGAGCAGTACTTC.

The gene calls are TRBV6-4 and TRBJ1-4; 7 bases agree with TRBD1. Germline CDR1 is MRHNA and CDR2 is SNTAGT. Losses at the gene ends were 0 bases for V and 5 bases for J; bases not matched to a gene: 9. The CDR3 has 17 residues. This CDR3 reads CASSDSGRQGLNEKLFF. CDR3 DNA sequence: TGTGCCAGCAGTGACTCGGGGCGACAGGGTTTAAATGAAAAACTGTTTTTT.

This chain joins TRBV5-1 and TRBJ2-3; a weak D match, TRBD2 (6 bases). CDR3 length equals 16 residues. Germline loops: CDR1 SGHRS, CDR2 YFSETQ. V lost 3 bases, J lost 2 bases, and 16 bases lay in between. CDR3 DNA sequence: TGCGCCAGCAGCTCCGGGCCGGGGAGGCTCACAGATACGCAGTATTTT. Translation gives CASSSGPGRLTDTQYF. Complete variable domain (other parts from reference TRBV5-1 and TRBJ2-3): KAGVTQTPRYLIKTRGQQVTLSCSPISGHRSVSWYQQTPGQGLQFLFEYFSETQRNKGNFPGRFSGRQFSNSRSEMNVSTLELGDSALYLCASSSGPGRLTDTQYFGPGTRLTVL.

V usage is TRBV14 and J usage is TRBJ1-1; 7 nucleotides match TRBD1. The germline V gene has CDR1 SGHDN and CDR2 FVKESK. The length of the CDR3 is 19 residues. J was trimmed by 0 bases and V by 4 bases; bases with no gene match: 17. This CDR3 is CASSPSPKQGTHMNTEAFF. The CDR3 region has the DNA TGTGCCAGCAGCCCCTCGCCCAAACAGGGGACCCATATGAACACTGAAGCTTTCTTT.

V and J are TRBV28 and TRBJ2-2; D might be TRBD2 (5 bases). The CDR3 totals 15 residues. The ends were cut back, 2 bases at V and 5 bases at J, with 12 bases in the middle. CDR1 is MDHEN and CDR2 is SYDVKM in the germline V gene. CDR3 sequence (DNA): TGTGCCAGCAGTTTAATGGGGAGAGATACCGGGGAGCTGTTTTTT. Translation: CASSLMGRDTGELFF.

The chain uses TRBV7-6 and TRBJ2-3, with D perhaps assigned TRBD1 or TRBD2 (7 bases each). Germline CDR1 SGHVS, CDR2 FNYEAQ. Trimming removed 5 bases from V and 1 base from J, with 16 bases in between. The CDR3 length is 16 residues. The CDR3 spells CASSLGGLAGTDTQYF. The CDR3 DNA reads TGTGCCAGCAGCCTAGGGGGCCTAGCGGGCACAGATACGCAGTATTTT.

The chain employs TRBV7-2 and TRBJ2-5; TRBD1 matches 7 bases. There are 13 residues in the CDR3. Germline-derived CDR1 and CDR2 are SGHTA and FQGNSA. V was clipped by 5 bases and J by 3 bases; unmatched bases: 3. CDR3 region: CASSMDRKETQYF. CDR3 DNA sequence: TGTGCCAGCAGCATGGACAGGAAAGAGACCCAGTACTTC.

About this clone: Other DNA variants within this sample encode the same CDR3. J is TRBJ2-7 and V is TRBV7-2, with 10 bases identical to TRBD2. J was trimmed by 2 bases and V by 4 bases; bases with no gene match: 2. CDR1 is SGHTA and CDR2 is FQGNSA in the germline V gene. This CDR3 spans 14 amino acids. This CDR3 is CASSSSGGPYEQYF. CDR3 nucleotide sequence: TGTGCCAGCAGCTCTAGCGGGGGACCCTACGAGCAGTACTTC.

V and J are TRBV4-2 and TRBJ2-6; tentative D call: TRBD2 (6 bases). The V end lost 4 bases, the J end lost 2 bases, and 15 bases lay between the germline ends. Per germline, CDR1 LGHNA and CDR2 YNFKEQ. There are 17 residues in the CDR3. The DNA for the CDR3 is TGTGCCAGCAGCCGCAGCCCGGGGGATCCTGGGGCCAACGTCCTGACTTTC. It specifies CASSRSPGDPGANVLTF.